This TCR beta chain was identified in a study of blood T cells in healthy people across ages. This clonotype turned up a few times. Researchers isolated at least 6 million PBMCs per sample. Using a J-beta primer mix together with a sample-barcoded 5' primer, a second PCR was run for about 7 to 12 cycles. TCRdb reanalysed the 5' RACE reads using MiXCR and keeps one entry per CDR3 protein. There are over 750,000 distinct CDR3 sequences in the sample; roughly 25% occur only once, and 9.4% lies in the top ten. With V trimmed by 8 bases and J by 1 base, 1 base remained unmatched. This CDR3 has 13 residues. Germline assignment: CDR1 SGHTA and CDR2 FQGTGA. In addition, the sample was reused for a study of T cells of mothers and their children. That investigation notes: Nine systemically healthy Caucasian donors: three mothers, six children. The cDNA synthesis received all extracted RNA, at approximately 1.5 ug per 15 ul.

Sequences were obtained from blood. The chain couples TRBV7-3 to TRBJ2-2; TRBD1 agrees at 7 bases. The receptor was isolated from a boy aged 10-17 years in good health. CDR3 DNA sequence: TGTGCCAGCCGGACAGGGAACACCGGGGAGCTGTTTTTT. This codes for CASRTGNTGELFF.